This entry is about one T cell receptor (beta chain). These data come from a study of T-cell memory formation after mild COVID-19. TCRdb called the 5' RACE reads again in MiXCR, with one record for every CDR3 protein. The sample records over 120,000 distinct CDR3 sequences, around 21% being singletons. The V gene lost 1 base and the J gene lost 5 bases, with 6 bases spanning the gap. The CDR3 loop spans 13 amino acids. Germline V gene sequence: CDR1 KGHSH, CDR2 LQKENI. Source material: PBMCs or a T cell subset sorted from them (not recorded which). This chain uses TRBV18 with TRBJ1-5; no clear D gene. This sequence originates from an adult woman who had mild COVID-19 (a few samples of this study predate the infection). Cell type and time point are not known. The DNA for the CDR3 is TGTGCCAGCTCACCACAATTGGATCAGCCCCAGCATTTT. Translation: CASSPQLDQPQHF.